This TCR beta chain is drawn from a study of T cell responses to AZD1222 COVID-19 vaccine. Comment on this clone: Its antigen remains unknown.

The protocol was immunoSEQ multiplex PCR, while the TCRdb copy is restricted to in-frame clones and leaves out a portion. Of fewer than 200,000 clones in the sample, approximately 86% were seen once. V trimming: 4 bases; J trimming: 0 bases; junction bases outside the gene matches: 4. From germline, CDR1 is SGHRS and CDR2 YFSETQ. This CDR3 is 15 amino acids long. Study-level results: The repertoires were collected only after the peak T cell response. The reported proportion of spike-specific TCRs targeting unmutated variant regions was nearly half.

This chain links TRBV5-1 with TRBJ2-1; 7 bases map to TRBD1. Specimen: peripheral blood, collected 28 days after the second AZD1222 dose. This clonotype originated in an adult who received the AZD1222 COVID-19 vaccine. The CDR3 coding sequence is TGCGCCAGCAGCCAGACAGGGACCTCCTACAATGAGCAGTTCTTC. Residues: CASSQTGTSYNEQFF.